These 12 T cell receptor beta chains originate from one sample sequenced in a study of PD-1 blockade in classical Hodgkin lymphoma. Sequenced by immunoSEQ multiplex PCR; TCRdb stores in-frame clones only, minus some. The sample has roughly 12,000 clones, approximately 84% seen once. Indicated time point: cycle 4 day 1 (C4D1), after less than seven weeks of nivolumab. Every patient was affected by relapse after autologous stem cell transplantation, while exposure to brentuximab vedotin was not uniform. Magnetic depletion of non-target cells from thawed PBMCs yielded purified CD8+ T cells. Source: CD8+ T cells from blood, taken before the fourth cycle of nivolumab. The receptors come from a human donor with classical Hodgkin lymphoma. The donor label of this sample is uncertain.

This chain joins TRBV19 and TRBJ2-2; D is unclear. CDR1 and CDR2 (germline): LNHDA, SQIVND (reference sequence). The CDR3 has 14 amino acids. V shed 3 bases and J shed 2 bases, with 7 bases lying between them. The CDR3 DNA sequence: TGTGCCAGTAGTATCGTGGGAAACACCGGGGAGCTGTTTTTT. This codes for CASSIVGNTGELFF.

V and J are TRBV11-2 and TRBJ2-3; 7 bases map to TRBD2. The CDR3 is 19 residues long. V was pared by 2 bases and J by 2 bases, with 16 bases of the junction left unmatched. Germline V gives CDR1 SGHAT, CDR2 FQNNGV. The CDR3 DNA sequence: TGTGCCAGCAGCTTAATCGGCGGGAGCCCAGGGAGACACACAGATACGCAGTATTTT. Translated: CASSLIGGSPGRHTDTQYF. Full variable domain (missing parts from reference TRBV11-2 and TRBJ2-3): EAGVAQSPRYKIIEKRQSVAFWCNPISGHATLYWYQQILGQGPKLLIQFQNNGVVDDSQLPKDRFSAERLKGVDSTLKIQPAKLEDSAVYLCASSLIGGSPGRHTDTQYFGPGTRLTVL.

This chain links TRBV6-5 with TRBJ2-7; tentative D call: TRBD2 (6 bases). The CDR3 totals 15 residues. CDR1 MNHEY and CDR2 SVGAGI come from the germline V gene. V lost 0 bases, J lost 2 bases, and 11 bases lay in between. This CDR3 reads CASSYSSGDAYEQYF. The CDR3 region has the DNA TGTGCCAGCAGTTACTCTAGCGGAGACGCCTACGAGCAGTACTTC.

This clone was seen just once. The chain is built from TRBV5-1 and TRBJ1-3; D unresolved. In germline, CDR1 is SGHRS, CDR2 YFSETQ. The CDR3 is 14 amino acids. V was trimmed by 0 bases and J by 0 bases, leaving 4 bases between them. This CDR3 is CASSLDGSGNTIYF. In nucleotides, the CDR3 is TGCGCCAGCAGCTTGGACGGCTCTGGAAACACCATATATTTT.

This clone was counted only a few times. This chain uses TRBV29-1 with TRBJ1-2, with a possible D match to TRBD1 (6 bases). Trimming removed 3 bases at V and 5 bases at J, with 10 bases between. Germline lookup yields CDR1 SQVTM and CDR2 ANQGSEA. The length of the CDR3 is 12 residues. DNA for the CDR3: TGCAGCGTTGATGCGCAGGGGTATGGCTACACCTTC. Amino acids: CSVDAQGYGYTF.

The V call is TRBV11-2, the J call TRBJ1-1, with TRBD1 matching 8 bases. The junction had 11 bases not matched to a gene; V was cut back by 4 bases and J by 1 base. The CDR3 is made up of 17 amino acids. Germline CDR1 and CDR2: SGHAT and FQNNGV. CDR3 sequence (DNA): TGTGCCAGCAGCTCGTGGACAGGGAAGAGGCAGAACACTGAAGCTTTCTTT. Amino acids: CASSSWTGKRQNTEAFF.

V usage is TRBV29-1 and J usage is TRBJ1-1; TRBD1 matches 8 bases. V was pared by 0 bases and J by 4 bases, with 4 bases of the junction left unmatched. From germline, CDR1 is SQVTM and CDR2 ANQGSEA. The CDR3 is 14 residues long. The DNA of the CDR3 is TGCAGCGTTGAAGATACAGGGGGTACCACTGAAGCTTTCTTT. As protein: CSVEDTGGTTEAFF.

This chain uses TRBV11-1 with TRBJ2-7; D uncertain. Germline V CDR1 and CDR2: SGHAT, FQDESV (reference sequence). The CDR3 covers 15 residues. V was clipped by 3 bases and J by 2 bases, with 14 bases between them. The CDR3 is CASSFGGEPPYEQYF. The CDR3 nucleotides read TGTGCCAGCAGCTTTGGCGGTGAACCCCCCTACGAGCAGTACTTC.

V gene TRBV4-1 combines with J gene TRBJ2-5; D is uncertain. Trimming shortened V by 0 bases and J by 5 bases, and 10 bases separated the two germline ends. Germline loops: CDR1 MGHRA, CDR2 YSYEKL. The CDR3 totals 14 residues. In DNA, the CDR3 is TGCGCCAGCAGCCAAGAACGCGGAGTTGAGACCCAGTACTTC. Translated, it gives CASSQERGVETQYF.

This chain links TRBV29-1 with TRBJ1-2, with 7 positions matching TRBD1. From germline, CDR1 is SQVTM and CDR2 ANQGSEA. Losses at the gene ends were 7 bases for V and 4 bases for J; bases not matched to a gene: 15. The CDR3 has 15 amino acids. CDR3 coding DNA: TGCAGCGCCTGGGACAGCTTAGCCGCTCTCTATGGCTACACCTTC. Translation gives CSAWDSLAALYGYTF.

The CDR3 DNA follows: TGCGCCAGCAGCCACCTAGCGGGAGGTTCCTACGAGCAGTACTTC. Translated, it gives CASSHLAGGSYEQYF. This chain joins TRBV4-1 and TRBJ2-7; 11 bases map to TRBD2. The germline CDR1 and CDR2 sequences are MGHRA and YSYEKL. The CDR3 runs 15 residues. The V and J ends lost 3 bases and 1 base, in that order; junction bases with no gene match: 2.

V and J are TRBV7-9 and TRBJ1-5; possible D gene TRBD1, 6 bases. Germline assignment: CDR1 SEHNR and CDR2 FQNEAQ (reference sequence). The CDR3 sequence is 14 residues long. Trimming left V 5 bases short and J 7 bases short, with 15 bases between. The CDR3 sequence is CASSTTGQGQPQHF. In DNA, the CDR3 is TGTGCCAGCAGCACTACAGGTCAGGGGCAGCCCCAGCATTTT. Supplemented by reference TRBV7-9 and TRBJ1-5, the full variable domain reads DTGVSQNPRHKITKRGQNVTFRCDPISEHNRLYWYRQTLGQGPEFLTYFQNEAQLEKSRLLSDRFSAERPKGSFSTLEIQRTEQGDSAMYLCASSTTGQGQPQHFGDGTRLSIL.